What follows is one T cell receptor beta chain and its context. Its antigen is as yet unknown. Per the germline V gene, CDR1 is SGHDN and CDR2 is FVKESK. V shed 4 bases and J shed 0 bases, with 5 bases lying between them. The CDR3 has 13 residues. The data are from a study of CD4 T cell repertoires in COVID-19. Findings and limits, study-wide: Suggested intraclonal diversification: top SARS-CoV-2-reactive clonotypes appeared in two or three memory subsets.

Sequencing was performed with immunoSEQ multiplex PCR; in TCRdb, only in-frame clones are kept and a portion is missing. The table lists approximately 79,000 clones, 83% of them singletons. The clonotype was recovered from a human donor who had COVID-19. The chain employs TRBV14 and TRBJ2-3; the D is unclear. The material was CD4+ T cells from peripheral blood, obtained after recovery from COVID-19. The CDR3, as DNA: TGTGCCAGCAGCCCAACAAGCACAGATACGCAGTATTTT. It specifies CASSPTSTDTQYF.